The present T cell receptor beta chain was sequenced within a study of control samples from healthy donors and cancer patients. Germline values: CDR1 LGHNA, CDR2 YSLEER. Between the trimmed V and J ends, which lost 1 base and 5 bases, there was a span of 14 bases. This CDR3 has 15 amino acids. Sequencing used immunoSEQ multiplex PCR; TCRdb keeps in-frame clones, though not all of them. The sample includes some 150,000 clones, roughly 92% of them seen just once. The V gene is TRBV4-3, the J gene TRBJ1-1, with a tentative D call TRBD1 (6 bases). The TCR comes from a man aged 35-49 years in good health. The sequencing input was blood. For the CDR3, the DNA is TGCGCCAGCAGCCAAGCGGTCAGGGGTGGAACTGAAGCTTTCTTT. It specifies CASSQAVRGGTEAFF.